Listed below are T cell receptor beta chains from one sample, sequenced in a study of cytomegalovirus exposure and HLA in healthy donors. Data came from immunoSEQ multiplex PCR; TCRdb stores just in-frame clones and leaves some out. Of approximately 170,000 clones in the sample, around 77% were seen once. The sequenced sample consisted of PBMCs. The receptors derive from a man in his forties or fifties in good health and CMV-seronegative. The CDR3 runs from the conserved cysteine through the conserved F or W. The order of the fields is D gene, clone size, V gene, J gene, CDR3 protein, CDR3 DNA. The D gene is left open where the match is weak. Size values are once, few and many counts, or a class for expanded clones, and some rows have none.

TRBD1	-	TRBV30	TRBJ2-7	CAWSGDRAYEQYF	TGTGCCTGGAGCGGGGACAGGGCCTACGAGCAGTACTTC
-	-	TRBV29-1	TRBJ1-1	CSVLGRVNTEAFF	TGCAGCGTTTTGGGCAGGGTTAACACTGAAGCTTTCTTT
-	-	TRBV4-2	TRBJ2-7	CASSQERTGTYEQYF	TGTGCCAGCAGCCAGGAGAGAACGGGAACCTACGAGCAGTACTTC
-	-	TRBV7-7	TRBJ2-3	CASSLAGDTSTDTQYF	TGTGCCAGCAGCTTAGCCGGGGACACTAGCACAGATACGCAGTATTTT
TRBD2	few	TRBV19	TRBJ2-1	CASSVGLGSSYNEQFF	TGTGCCAGTAGTGTCGGACTAGGGAGCTCCTACAATGAGCAGTTCTTC
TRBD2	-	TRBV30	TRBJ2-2	CAWTAPPGLAANTGELFF	TGTGCCTGGACCGCTCCGCCGGGACTAGCGGCGAACACCGGGGAGCTGTTTTTT
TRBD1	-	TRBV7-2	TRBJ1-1	CASSLARTGGGTEAFF	TGTGCCAGCAGCTTAGCTCGGACAGGAGGGGGCACTGAAGCTTTCTTT
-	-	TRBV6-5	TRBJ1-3	CASELRNSGNTIYF	TGTGCCAGCGAACTGAGGAACTCTGGAAACACCATATATTTT
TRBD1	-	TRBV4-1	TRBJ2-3	CASSQGDRDADTQYF	TGCGCCAGCAGCCAAGGGGACAGGGACGCAGATACGCAGTATTTT
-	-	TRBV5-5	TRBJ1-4	CASSWGRDKGIATNEKLFF	TGTGCCAGCAGCTGGGGAAGGGACAAGGGGATTGCAACTAATGAAAAACTGTTTTTT
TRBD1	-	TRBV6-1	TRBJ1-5	CASSDPGQGFNQPQHF	TGTGCCAGCAGTGATCCGGGACAGGGCTTCAATCAGCCCCAGCATTTT
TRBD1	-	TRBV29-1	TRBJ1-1	CSVEQGANTEAFF	TGCAGCGTCGAACAGGGGGCGAACACTGAAGCTTTCTTT
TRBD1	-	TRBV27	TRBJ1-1	CASSSRQGETEAFF	TGTGCCAGCAGTTCAAGACAGGGGGAGACTGAAGCTTTCTTT
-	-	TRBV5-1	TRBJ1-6	CASSLGSGKSYNSPLHF	TGCGCCAGCAGCTTGGGGTCGGGGAAGTCCTATAATTCACCCCTCCACTTT
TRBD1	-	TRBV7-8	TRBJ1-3	CASSLGQGGNTIYF	TGTGCCAGCAGCTTAGGACAGGGTGGAAACACCATATATTTT
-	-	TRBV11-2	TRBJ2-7	CASSPVRDWPYEQYF	TGTGCCAGCAGCCCCGTCCGGGATTGGCCCTACGAGCAGTACTTC
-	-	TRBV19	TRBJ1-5	CASRDGTGNDNQPQHF	TGTGCCAGTAGGGACGGAACAGGGAATGACAATCAGCCCCAGCATTTT
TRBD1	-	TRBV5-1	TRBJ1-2	CASSLVGTGDSGGYTF	TGCGCCAGCAGCTTGGTGGGGACAGGGGACTCGGGAGGCTACACCTTC
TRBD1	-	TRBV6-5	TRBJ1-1	CASSWDRGTTEAFF	TGTGCCAGCAGTTGGGACAGGGGAACCACTGAAGCTTTCTTT
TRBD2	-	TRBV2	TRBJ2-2	CASKSSGGVTGELFF	TGTGCCAGCAAATCTAGCGGAGGAGTCACCGGGGAGCTGTTTTTT
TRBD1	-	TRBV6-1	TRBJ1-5	CASRQGVGSNQPQHF	TGTGCCAGCAGACAGGGGGTAGGGAGCAATCAGCCCCAGCATTTT
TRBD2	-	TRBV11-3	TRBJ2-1	CASSLLAGNNEQFF	TGTGCCAGCAGCTTACTAGCGGGAAATAATGAGCAGTTCTTC
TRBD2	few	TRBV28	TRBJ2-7	CASSWGLAGYEQYF	TGTGCCAGCAGTTGGGGACTAGCGGGCTACGAGCAGTACTTC
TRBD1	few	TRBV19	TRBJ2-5	CASSIWGTGGWETQYF	TGTGCCAGTAGTATTTGGGGGACAGGCGGGTGGGAGACCCAGTACTTC
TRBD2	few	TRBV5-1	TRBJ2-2	CASTEREGRGGELFF	TGCGCCAGCACCGAGCGGGAGGGCCGAGGCGGGGAGCTGTTTTTT
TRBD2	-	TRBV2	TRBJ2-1	CASSEGSGRTDEQFF	TGTGCCAGCAGTGAAGGTAGCGGGAGAACGGATGAGCAGTTCTTC
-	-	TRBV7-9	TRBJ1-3	CASSPTQFTGNTIYF	TGTGCCAGCAGCCCGACACAGTTTACTGGAAACACCATATATTTT
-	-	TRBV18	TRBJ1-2	CASSPPGANYGYTF	TGTGCCAGCTCACCTCCCGGGGCTAACTATGGCTACACCTTC
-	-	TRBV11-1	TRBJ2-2	CASSLLAGELFF	TGTGCCAGCAGCTTACTCGCCGGGGAGCTGTTTTTT
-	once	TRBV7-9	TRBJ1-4	CSSSLGWGGPHEKLFF	TGTTCCAGCAGCTTAGGGTGGGGGGGGCCCCATGAAAAACTGTTTTTT
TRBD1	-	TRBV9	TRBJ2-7	CASSPGQGRSYEQYF	TGTGCCAGCAGCCCAGGACAGGGAAGATCCTACGAGCAGTACTTC
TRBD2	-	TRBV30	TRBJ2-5	CAWSLGASGRAAETQYF	TGTGCCTGGAGTCTTGGGGCTAGCGGGAGGGCCGCAGAGACCCAGTACTTC
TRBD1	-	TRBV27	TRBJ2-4	CASSSRGRVAKNIQYF	TGTGCCAGCAGCAGCAGGGGGCGGGTGGCCAAAAACATTCAGTACTTC
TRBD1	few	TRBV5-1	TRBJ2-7	CASSLGGQGVIEQYF	TGCGCCAGCAGCTTGGGGGGACAGGGTGTTATCGAGCAGTACTTC
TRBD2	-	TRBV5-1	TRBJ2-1	CASSTGLAGGYNEQFF	TGCGCCAGCAGCACGGGACTAGCGGGAGGGTACAATGAGCAGTTCTTC
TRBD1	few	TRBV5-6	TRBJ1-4	CASSLSRTGHEKLFF	TGTGCCAGCAGCTTATCCAGGACAGGGCATGAAAAACTGTTTTTT
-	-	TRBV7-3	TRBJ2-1	CASSWPDSGPSYNEQFF	TGTGCCAGCAGCTGGCCGGATAGCGGACCGTCCTACAATGAGCAGTTCTTC
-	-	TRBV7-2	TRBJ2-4	CASSLARIMDIQYF	TGTGCCAGCAGCTTAGCGCGCATCATGGACATTCAGTACTTC
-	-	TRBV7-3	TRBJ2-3	CASSPRGRERPDTQYF	TGTGCCAGCAGCCCCAGGGGCAGGGAGAGGCCAGATACGCAGTATTTT
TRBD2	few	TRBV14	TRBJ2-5	CASTRLAEETQYF	TGTGCCAGCACCCGACTAGCGGAAGAGACCCAGTACTTC
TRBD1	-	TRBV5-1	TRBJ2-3	CASSPGTGGTDTQYF	TGCGCCAGCAGCCCCGGGACAGGGGGCACAGATACGCAGTATTTT
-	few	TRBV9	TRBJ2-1	CASSVVGTLYNEQFF	TGTGCCAGCAGCGTAGTAGGGACTCTCTACAATGAGCAGTTCTTC
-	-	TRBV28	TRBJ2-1	CASSSPPGREAGTTNEQFF	TGTGCCAGCAGTTCCCCCCCAGGGAGAGAAGCGGGTACTACAAATGAGCAGTTCTTC
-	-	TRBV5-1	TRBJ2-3	CASSSLGGVDTQYF	TGCGCCAGCAGCTCCCTAGGAGGAGTCGATACGCAGTATTTT